This T cell receptor (beta chain) emerged from a study of T cell responses to AZD1222 COVID-19 vaccine. Measured with immunoSEQ multiplex PCR; TCRdb has only the in-frame clones, and not every one. The sample has about 78,000 clones; less than 95% are singletons. A note on this clone: Its cognate antigen is unknown.

V lost 5 bases and J lost 6, with 11 bases in between. Germline loops: CDR1 SEHNR, CDR2 FQNEAQ (reference sequence). CDR3 length equals 14 residues. Broader study findings: Most donors were white British and more were female, and clonal diversity was possibly underestimated.

This chain links TRBV7-9 with TRBJ1-6; the D gene is possibly TRBD1 (6 bases). The TCR originated in an adult who received the AZD1222 COVID-19 vaccine. Source: peripheral blood, taken 28 days after the second AZD1222 dose. Written as DNA, the CDR3 is TGTGCCAGCAGCGCAGGGGTACTTAATTCACCCCTCCACTTT. Its translation: CASSAGVLNSPLHF. Complete variable domain (other parts from reference TRBV7-9 and TRBJ1-6): DTGVSQNPRHKITKRGQNVTFRCDPISEHNRLYWYRQTLGQGPEFLTYFQNEAQLEKSRLLSDRFSAERPKGSFSTLEIQRTEQGDSAMYLCASSAGVLNSPLHFGNGTRLTVT.